Below, 25 T cell receptor beta chains from the same sample are listed, as sequenced in a study of cytotoxic CD8 clonotypes in ibrutinib-treated CLL. Generated by immunoSEQ multiplex PCR, the TCRdb table keeps only in-frame clones and is missing some. The sample records about 140,000 clones, about 91% being singletons. Specimen: PBMCs, collected after 12 months of ibrutinib treatment. The receptors shown here come from a human donor with chronic lymphocytic leukemia.

V usage is TRBV28 and J usage is TRBJ2-7; D gene uncertain. Between the trimmed V and J ends, which lost 2 bases and 0 bases, there was a span of 17 bases. Germline V gene data show CDR1 as MDHEN and CDR2 as SYDVKM. The CDR3 loop spans 17 amino acids. The CDR3 DNA reads TGTGCCAGCAGTTTAACAACCAGGTCAGTTTCCTCCTACGAGCAGTACTTC. This gives the protein CASSLTTRSVSSYEQYF.

This clone has a handful of counts. J is TRBJ2-2 and V is TRBV19; D is possibly TRBD1 or TRBD2 (6 bases each). Deletions cut 1 base from V and 4 bases from J, with 16 bases between. CDR1 is LNHDA, CDR2 SQIVND, per germline (reference sequence). The CDR3 runs to 17 residues. The CDR3 sequence: CASSIGRGRFATGELFF. The CDR3 DNA follows: TGTGCCAGTAGTATAGGACGGGGGCGATTTGCCACCGGGGAGCTGTTTTTT.

The chain links TRBV9 to TRBJ2-3; D is possibly TRBD1 or TRBD2 (5 bases each). CDR1 and CDR2 (germline): SGDLS, YYNGEE. The V end lost 4 bases, the J end lost 6 bases, and 18 bases lay between the germline ends. This CDR3 comprises 15 residues. CDR3 DNA: TGTGCCAGCAGCCCTCGGGACGATTTGTGGGATACGCAGTATTTT. Translation gives CASSPRDDLWDTQYF. Full variable domain (missing parts from reference TRBV9 and TRBJ2-3): DSGVTQTPKHLITATGQRVTLRCSPRSGDLSVYWYQQSLDQGLQFLIQYYNGEERAKGNILERFSAQQFPDLHSELNLSSLELGDSALYFCASSPRDDLWDTQYFGPGTRLTVL.

This clone has just one count. The chain has TRBV5-1 and TRBJ2-5, with 7 bases that match TRBD2. The CDR3 is 14 amino acids. After removal of 1 base from V and 2 bases from J, the junction contained 2 bases not matched to a gene. Germline assignment: CDR1 SGHRS and CDR2 YFSETQ. CDR3 bases: TGCGCCAGCAGCTTGACAGCGGGGCAAGAGACCCAGTACTTC. Its translation: CASSLTAGQETQYF. Full variable domain (remainder filled in from reference TRBV5-1 and TRBJ2-5): KAGVTQTPRYLIKTRGQQVTLSCSPISGHRSVSWYQQTPGQGLQFLFEYFSETQRNKGNFPGRFSGRQFSNSRSEMNVSTLELGDSALYLCASSLTAGQETQYFGPGTRLLVL.

The rearrangement uses TRBV4-2 and TRBJ2-1, with 12 bases identical to TRBD2. Germline trimming cut 0 bases from V and 5 bases from J; bases unmatched to any gene: 8. From germline, CDR1 is LGHNA and CDR2 YNFKEQ. The CDR3 has 18 amino acids. CDR3 nucleotides: TGTGCCAGCAGCCAAGATGGGACTCTAGCGGGAGGGCACAATGAGCAGTTCTTC. Translating gives CASSQDGTLAGGHNEQFF.

The V call is TRBV10-3, the J call TRBJ2-3, with TRBD2 identical over 14 bases. Germline V gene lookup returns CDR1 ENHRY and CDR2 SYGVKD. This CDR3 comprises 16 residues. With V trimmed by 5 bases and J by 5 bases, 6 bases remained unmatched. CDR3 residues: CAISKGLAGAGDTQYF. The CDR3 DNA is TGTGCCATCAGTAAGGGACTAGCGGGAGCGGGAGATACGCAGTATTTT.

CDR3 DNA sequence: TGTGCCAGCAGTGAAAACAGTGACTATGGCTACACCTTC. This codes for CASSENSDYGYTF. V is TRBV2 and J is TRBJ1-2, with D hard to call. There are 13 residues in the CDR3. Germline loops: CDR1 SNHLY, CDR2 FYNNEI. The V and J ends lost 2 bases and 3 bases respectively, with 7 bases between them.

The chain combines TRBV19 with TRBJ2-2; D gene ambiguous. The V end lost 5 bases, the J end lost 8 bases, and 6 bases lay between the germline ends. There are 11 residues in the CDR3. Germline CDR1 is LNHDA and CDR2 is SQIVND (reference sequence). CDR3 nucleotides: TGTGCCAGTAGTGGCTTTGGGGAGCTGTTTTTT. Protein: CASSGFGELFF.

In its sample, this clone was seen once. In nucleotides, the CDR3 is TGTGCCAGCAGCGTAGACCGGGAAGCCGGTAGTTCAGATACGCAGTATTTT. Protein sequence: CASSVDREAGSSDTQYF. The genes are TRBV7-6 and TRBJ2-3, with D perhaps matching TRBD2 (5 bases). CDR1 SGHVS and CDR2 FNYEAQ come from the germline V gene. The ends were cut back, 5 bases at V and 4 bases at J, with 22 bases in the middle. This CDR3 comprises 17 residues. Based on the CDR3 plus reference TRBV7-6 and TRBJ2-3, the full variable domain is GAGVSQSPRYKVTKRGQDVALRCDPISGHVSLYWYRQALGQGPEFLTYFNYEAQQDKSGLPNDRFSAERPEGSISTLTIQRTEQRDSAMYRCASSVDREAGSSDTQYFGPGTRLTVL.

This clone was observed a single time. The chain employs TRBV27 and TRBJ2-1; 15 nucleotides line up with TRBD2. Germline trimming cut 5 bases from V and 4 bases from J; bases unmatched to any gene: 3. Looked up from germline, CDR1 is MNHEY and CDR2 is SMNVEV (reference sequence). The CDR3 loop spans 16 amino acids. CDR3 sequence (DNA): TGTGCCAGCAGTAAGGGACTAGCGGGAGGATACAATGAGCAGTTCTTC. Its translation is CASSKGLAGGYNEQFF.

The genes are TRBV9 and TRBJ2-2; D might be TRBD2 (6 bases). The germline V gene encodes CDR1 SGDLS and CDR2 YYNGEE. The CDR3 covers 16 residues. V was pared by 7 bases and J by 4 bases, with 20 bases between. The CDR3 spells CASSQGGRVGTGELFF. The CDR3 DNA sequence: TGTGCCAGCTCCCAGGGAGGCAGGGTGGGCACCGGGGAGCTGTTTTTT.

The count of this clone is one. The chain couples TRBV5-4 to TRBJ2-1; TRBD2 aligns across 10 bases. J lost 3 bases, V lost 7 bases, and 7 bases had no gene match. The germline V gene has CDR1 SGHNT and CDR2 YYREEE (reference sequence). The CDR3 totals 15 residues. This CDR3 reads CASGLAGEVYNEQFF. CDR3 sequence (DNA): TGTGCCAGCGGGCTAGCGGGAGAAGTCTACAATGAGCAGTTCTTC.

In this sample, this clone turned up a few times. The CDR3 DNA reads as TGTGCCGGGGGACAGAACAATCAGCCCCAGCATTTT. Its protein is CAGGQNNQPQHF. This chain joins TRBV30 and TRBJ1-5; TRBD1 matches 7 bases. Per the germline V gene, CDR1 is GTSNPN and CDR2 is SVGIG (reference sequence). There are 12 residues in the CDR3. With 8 bases clipped from V and 3 bases from J, the junction kept 4 bases outside the gene matches.

The rearrangement uses TRBV28 and TRBJ2-7; D gene uncertain. Germline V CDR1 and CDR2: MDHEN, SYDVKM. Trimming took off 0 bases at V and 3 bases at J, with 3 bases between the two ends. The CDR3 totals 12 residues. The CDR3 region has the DNA TGTGCCAGCAGTTTATGGGGCTACGAGCAGTACTTC. Amino acids: CASSLWGYEQYF.

The chain employs TRBV7-6 and TRBJ2-5; D possibly corresponds to TRBD1 (6 bases). The CDR3 runs to 15 residues. Germline values: CDR1 SGHVS, CDR2 FNYEAQ. Deletions cut 7 bases from V and 2 bases from J, with 17 bases between. The chain's CDR3 is CASTLLGGNQETQYF. CDR3 nucleotide sequence: TGTGCCAGCACTCTATTAGGGGGAAATCAAGAGACCCAGTACTTC.

V is TRBV27 and J is TRBJ2-7, with D perhaps being TRBD1 or TRBD2 (5 bases each). The V end was cut by 5 bases, the J end by 5 bases, with 16 bases between. Germline V gene data show CDR1 as MNHEY and CDR2 as SMNVEV (reference sequence). This CDR3 has 14 residues. The CDR3, as DNA: TGTGCCAGCAGTATAAGCAGGGAGTCGGACGAGCAGTACTTC. Its translation: CASSISRESDEQYF.

The chain joins TRBV6-1 to TRBJ1-5; tentatively, D is TRBD1 (6 bases). This CDR3 has 14 amino acids. Germline V gene sequence: CDR1 MNHNS, CDR2 SASEGT. Between the trimmed V and J ends, which lost 10 bases and 4 bases, there was a span of 17 bases. CDR3 protein: CATSEGGLNQPQHF. The CDR3 nucleotides read TGTGCCACCTCCGAAGGGGGGCTAAATCAGCCCCAGCATTTT.

The chain carries TRBV6-5 and TRBJ1-5, with 8 bases that match TRBD1. The J segment lost 4 bases and the V segment lost 3 bases, leaving 2 bases of the junction unmatched. Germline lookup yields CDR1 MNHEY and CDR2 SVGAGI. The CDR3 covers 14 residues. CDR3 loop: CASSYTGGNQPQHF. DNA of the CDR3: TGTGCCAGCAGTTATACAGGGGGAAATCAGCCCCAGCATTTT.

V usage is TRBV4-1 and J usage is TRBJ2-1, with D perhaps TRBD2 (5 bases). Germline V lookup: CDR1 MGHRA, CDR2 YSYEKL. CDR3 length equals 15 residues. Trimming removed 0 bases at V and 4 bases at J, with 10 bases between. CDR3 bases: TGCGCCAGCAGCCAAGATCGAGGGATTTACAATGAGCAGTTCTTC. Translation gives CASSQDRGIYNEQFF.

The V and J genes are TRBV9 and TRBJ2-7; D gene uncertain. Between the trimmed V and J ends, which lost 4 bases and 0 bases, there was a span of 14 bases. Germline values: CDR1 SGDLS, CDR2 YYNGEE. This CDR3 comprises 15 residues. This CDR3 is CASSLSPTLSYEQYF. The CDR3 nucleotides are TGTGCCAGCAGCCTCTCCCCGACCCTCTCCTACGAGCAGTACTTC.

The gene calls are TRBV27 and TRBJ2-7; D gene ambiguous. Trimming shortened V by 2 bases and J by 7 bases, and 6 bases separated the two germline ends. CDR3 length: 11 amino acids. The V gene's germline CDR1 is MNHEY and CDR2 SMNVEV (reference sequence). The CDR3 region is CASSLGEEQYF. For the CDR3, the DNA is TGTGCCAGCAGTTTAGGGGAAGAGCAGTACTTC.

The DNA of the CDR3 is TGTGCCAGCAGCGGGAGGACAGGGGGCCTGGGCGAGCAGTACTTC. Residues: CASSGRTGGLGEQYF. The chain has TRBV2 and TRBJ2-7, with 11 bases lining up with TRBD1. Germline trimming cut 6 bases from V and 6 bases from J; bases unmatched to any gene: 10. CDR3 size: 15 residues. CDR1 is SNHLY and CDR2 is FYNNEI in the germline V gene. The complete variable domain, with remaining parts taken from reference TRBV2 and TRBJ2-7, reads EPEVTQTPSHQVTQMGQEVILRCVPISNHLYFYWYRQILGQKVEFLVSFYNNEISEKSEIFDDQFSVERPDGSNFTLKIRSTKLEDSAMYFCASSGRTGGLGEQYFGPGTRLTVT.

The chain links TRBV4-1 to TRBJ1-4, with D unclear. Trimming shortened V by 0 bases and J by 7 bases, and 9 bases separated the two germline ends. From germline, CDR1 is MGHRA and CDR2 YSYEKL. The CDR3 loop spans 14 amino acids. The CDR3 region has the DNA TGCGCCAGCAGCCAAGAAAGGAACTTTGAAAAACTGTTTTTT. This sequence encodes CASSQERNFEKLFF.

The V gene is TRBV6-5, the J gene TRBJ1-1, with no clear D. Germline CDR1 is MNHEY and CDR2 is SVGAGI. V lost 7 bases to trimming and J lost 10 bases, with 13 bases between them. The CDR3 loop spans 11 amino acids. The CDR3 sequence is CASNGPSGAFF. DNA for the CDR3: TGTGCCAGCAACGGGCCATCGGGAGCTTTCTTT.

The genes are TRBV14 and TRBJ2-7; D is unclear. V was clipped by 5 bases and J by 3 bases, with 5 bases between them. The CDR3 is made up of 11 amino acids. CDR1 SGHDN and CDR2 FVKESK come from the germline V gene. CDR3 DNA sequence: TGTGCCAGCAGCTCGGGCTACGAGCAGTACTTC. Protein product: CASSSGYEQYF.